The 23 T cell receptor beta chains reported below all come from one sample, sequenced in a study of T cell responses to AZD1222 COVID-19 vaccine. TCRdb keeps only in-frame clones here, not all; method: immunoSEQ multiplex PCR. The sample has some 120,000 clones, approximately 86% seen once. Material: peripheral blood, obtained 28 days after the second AZD1222 dose. The receptors come from an adult who received the AZD1222 COVID-19 vaccine.

The chain has TRBV4-2 and TRBJ2-4, with 14 bases matching TRBD2. The CDR3 consists of 17 residues. In germline, CDR1 is LGHNA, CDR2 YNFKEQ. The J segment lost 8 bases and the V segment lost 3 bases, leaving 9 bases of the junction unmatched. CDR3 amino acids: CASSHPTSGRAADIQYF. DNA for the CDR3: TGTGCCAGCAGCCATCCGACTAGCGGGAGGGCCGCGGACATTCAGTACTTC.

The genes are TRBV11-2 and TRBJ2-7; TRBD2 might be the D (6 bases). The CDR3 sequence is 15 residues long. From germline, CDR1 is SGHAT and CDR2 FQNNGV. Between the trimmed V and J ends, which lost 5 bases and 6 bases, there was a span of 20 bases. CDR3 in amino acids: CASSHLGGGSVEQYF. CDR3 sequence (DNA): TGTGCCAGCAGCCACCTAGGCGGAGGGTCCGTCGAGCAGTACTTC.

This chain joins TRBV7-9 and TRBJ1-3, with D perhaps TRBD1 (5 bases). The CDR3 contains 15 residues. V gave up 4 bases and J gave up 0 bases, with 10 bases separating them. The germline CDR1 and CDR2 sequences are SEHNR and FQNEAQ (reference sequence). Written as DNA, the CDR3 is TGTGCCAGCAGCTCGGGACTTTACTCTGGAAACACCATATATTTT. Protein product: CASSSGLYSGNTIYF.

The gene calls are TRBV6-5 and TRBJ1-2; D call uncertain. Deletions cut 11 bases from V and 6 bases from J, with 19 bases between. This CDR3 comprises 13 residues. Germline V lookup: CDR1 MNHEY, CDR2 SVGAGI. CDR3 nucleotides: TGTGCCGCGAGAGGCGGCCTGTACGATGGCTACACCTTC. Encoded protein: CAARGGLYDGYTF.

The V and J genes are TRBV29-1 and TRBJ1-5; no reliable D call. Trimming took 4 bases from V and 4 from J, leaving 8 bases between them. This CDR3 is built from 12 residues. Germline CDR1 is SQVTM and CDR2 is ANQGSEA. CDR3 in amino acids: CSVGAYNQPQHF. CDR3 DNA sequence: TGCAGCGTTGGTGCCTATAATCAGCCCCAGCATTTT.

The chain links TRBV21-1 to TRBJ1-3. TRBV21-1 is annotated as a pseudogene. There are 16 residues in the CDR3. CDR3 amino acids: CASSKGAAGKGNTIYF. The CDR3 DNA is TGTGCCAGCAGCAAAGGGGCAGCCGGGAAGGGAAACACCATATATTTT.

The chain joins TRBV7-8 to TRBJ1-4, with 7 bases identical to TRBD1. Germline assignment: CDR1 SGHVS and CDR2 FQNEAQ. This CDR3 is built from 15 residues. V shed 5 bases and J 4 bases; nucleotides not matched to a gene: 7. The CDR3 DNA reads as TGTGCCAGCAGCATCGGACAGGCCGGTAATGAAAAACTGTTTTTT. This codes for CASSIGQAGNEKLFF.

This clone was picked up one time. The rearrangement joins TRBV5-1 to TRBJ2-7; D uncertain. CDR3 length: 13 residues. V gave up 4 bases and J gave up 2 bases, with 10 bases separating them. In germline, CDR1 is SGHRS, CDR2 YFSETQ. The CDR3 nucleotides are TGCGCCAGCAGCCCTCATGTAACCTACGAGCAGTACTTC. Its protein product is CASSPHVTYEQYF.

The rearrangement joins TRBV5-1 to TRBJ2-7, with 7 bases that match TRBD1. This CDR3 region has 16 residues. Germline CDR1 is SGHRS and CDR2 is YFSETQ. After removal of 0 bases from V and 0 bases from J, the junction contained 6 bases not matched to a gene. The CDR3 DNA reads TGCGCCAGCAGCTTGGTGGGTCGGGACAGCTCCTACGAGCAGTACTTC. Amino acid sequence: CASSLVGRDSSYEQYF.

V gene TRBV11-2 combines with J gene TRBJ1-2; possibly TRBD1 for D (5 bases). The CDR3 spans 14 residues. The germline V gene encodes CDR1 SGHAT and CDR2 FQNNGV. Between the trimmed V and J ends, which lost 5 bases and 4 bases, there was a span of 14 bases. The CDR3 nucleotides are TGTGCCAGCAGCCCCCAAAGGGGTGGCTATGGCTACACCTTC. Residues: CASSPQRGGYGYTF.

This chain's CDR3 is CSAQGGSEAFF. The CDR3, as DNA: TGCAGTGCCCAGGGGGGGTCTGAAGCTTTCTTT. The J gene is TRBJ1-1, the V gene TRBV20-1; 7 bases align to TRBD1. This CDR3 is built from 11 residues. The ends lost 6 bases at V and 6 bases at J; junction bases unmatched: 4. Germline CDR1 reads DFQATT; CDR2 reads SNEGSKA (reference sequence).

The chain is built from TRBV28 and TRBJ1-5; maybe TRBD1 (5 bases). Germline V gives CDR1 MDHEN, CDR2 SYDVKM. The CDR3 has 19 amino acids. Trimming removed 5 bases at V and 0 bases at J, with 23 bases between. The CDR3 DNA follows: TGTGCCAGCAGTCCCGAGGACACGATAGGGATTTATAGCAATCAGCCCCAGCATTTT. Amino acids: CASSPEDTIGIYSNQPQHF.

CDR3 sequence (DNA): TGTGCCAGCAGCTTGTTAGTCCATCAGCCCCAGCATTTT. It translates to CASSLLVHQPQHF. V and J are TRBV5-5 and TRBJ1-5; no clear D gene. The CDR3 runs to 13 residues. V was shortened by 1 base and J by 5 bases, with 7 bases between the two germline ends. Germline V CDR1 and CDR2: SGHKS, YYEKEE (reference sequence).

The V and J genes are TRBV27 and TRBJ1-1, with D unclear. The CDR3 runs to 13 residues. CDR1 and CDR2 from the germline V gene are MNHEY and SMNVEV (reference sequence). The V end was cut by 6 bases, the J end by 4 bases, with 12 bases between. The CDR3 reads CASSINGVTEAFF. DNA for the CDR3: TGTGCCAGCAGCATTAACGGAGTCACTGAAGCTTTCTTT.

The chain employs TRBV6-1 and TRBJ1-1, with D hard to call. This CDR3 has 10 residues. V gave up 2 bases and J gave up 12 bases, with 7 bases separating them. In germline, CDR1 is MNHNS, CDR2 SASEGT. The CDR3 sequence: CASSELLPFF. The CDR3 DNA is TGTGCCAGCAGTGAATTATTACCTTTCTTT.

Here the CDR3 DNA reads TGTGCCAGCAGCTTGGATACAGGCAATGCTAACTATGGCTACACCTTC. It specifies CASSLDTGNANYGYTF. The gene calls are TRBV5-6 and TRBJ1-2; D may be TRBD1 (5 bases). The CDR3 totals 16 residues. V was trimmed by 0 bases and J by 0 bases, leaving 12 bases between them. CDR1 is SGHDT, CDR2 YYEEEE, per germline.

V usage is TRBV2 and J usage is TRBJ2-1; 15 bases map to TRBD2. The V segment lost 7 bases and the J segment 8 bases; nucleotides outside the gene matches: 12. Germline CDR1 and CDR2: SNHLY and FYNNEI. The CDR3 totals 17 residues. In DNA, the CDR3 is TGTGCCAGCAAAATAGGACTAGCGGGGGGGCCTAAGGATGAGCAGTTCTTC. Protein sequence: CASKIGLAGGPKDEQFF.

Here the CDR3 reads CASSPGTGDNEQFF. CDR3 bases: TGTGCCAGCTCACCGGGGACAGGGGACAATGAGCAGTTCTTC. The V and J genes are TRBV18 and TRBJ2-1; 10 bases fit TRBD1. This CDR3 is built from 14 residues. The germline V gene encodes CDR1 KGHSH and CDR2 LQKENI. Trimming took 3 bases from V and 5 from J; bases not matched to a gene: 1. Based on the CDR3 plus reference TRBV18 and TRBJ2-1, the full variable domain is NAGVMQNPRHLVRRRGQEARLRCSPMKGHSHVYWYRQLPEEGLKFMVYLQKENIIDESGMPKERFSAEFPKEGPSILRIQQVVRGDSAAYFCASSPGTGDNEQFFGPGTRLTVL.

J is TRBJ2-2 and V is TRBV27, with D uncertain. Germline V gene lookup returns CDR1 MNHEY and CDR2 SMNVEV (reference sequence). The CDR3 loop spans 13 amino acids. V dropped 0 bases and J dropped 6 bases, with 5 bases sitting between them. The CDR3: CASSLSVAGELFF. The DNA for the CDR3 is TGTGCCAGCAGTTTATCCGTGGCCGGGGAGCTGTTTTTT.

This sequence joins TRBV2 and TRBJ2-7; 7 nucleotides match TRBD1. The CDR3 has 13 amino acids. The V gene's germline CDR1 is SNHLY and CDR2 FYNNEI. The V segment lost 4 bases and the J segment 4 bases; nucleotides outside the gene matches: 4. The CDR3 is CASSAWDRYEQYF. The CDR3 DNA is TGTGCCAGCAGTGCTTGGGACAGATACGAGCAGTACTTC.

The gene calls are TRBV30 and TRBJ1-6; D is undetermined. This CDR3 is built from 15 residues. Trimming left V 4 bases short and J 7 bases short, with 17 bases between. Germline lookup yields CDR1 GTSNPN and CDR2 SVGIG (reference sequence). The CDR3 here is CAWTPVLTLNSPLHF. DNA for the CDR3: TGTGCCTGGACCCCGGTACTGACTTTAAATTCACCCCTCCACTTT. Based on the CDR3 plus reference TRBV30 and TRBJ1-6, the full variable domain is SQTIHQWPATLVQPVGSPLSLECTVEGTSNPNLYWYRQAAGRGLQLLFYSVGIGQISSEVPQNLSASRPQDRQFILSSKKLLLSDSGFYLCAWTPVLTLNSPLHFGNGTRLTVT.

There are a few counts of this clone. The J gene is TRBJ1-5, the V gene TRBV10-1; unclear D gene. The CDR3 covers 14 residues. Trimming cost V 7 bases and J 0 bases, with 10 bases left between them. Germline V gene lookup returns CDR1 WNHNN and CDR2 SYGVQD (reference sequence). The CDR3 reads CASTPVYSNQPQHF. For the CDR3, the DNA is TGCGCCAGCACCCCGGTGTATAGCAATCAGCCCCAGCATTTT.

The genes are TRBV12-5 and TRBJ2-4; TRBD1 matches at 8 bases. The V segment lost 6 bases and the J segment 1 base; nucleotides outside the gene matches: 14. The V gene's germline CDR1 is LGHNT and CDR2 FRNRAP. This CDR3 has 18 residues. The CDR3 sequence is CASGPTSQGAEAKNIQYF. The CDR3 nucleotides are TGTGCTAGTGGCCCTACATCCCAGGGGGCGGAGGCCAAAAACATTCAGTACTTC.